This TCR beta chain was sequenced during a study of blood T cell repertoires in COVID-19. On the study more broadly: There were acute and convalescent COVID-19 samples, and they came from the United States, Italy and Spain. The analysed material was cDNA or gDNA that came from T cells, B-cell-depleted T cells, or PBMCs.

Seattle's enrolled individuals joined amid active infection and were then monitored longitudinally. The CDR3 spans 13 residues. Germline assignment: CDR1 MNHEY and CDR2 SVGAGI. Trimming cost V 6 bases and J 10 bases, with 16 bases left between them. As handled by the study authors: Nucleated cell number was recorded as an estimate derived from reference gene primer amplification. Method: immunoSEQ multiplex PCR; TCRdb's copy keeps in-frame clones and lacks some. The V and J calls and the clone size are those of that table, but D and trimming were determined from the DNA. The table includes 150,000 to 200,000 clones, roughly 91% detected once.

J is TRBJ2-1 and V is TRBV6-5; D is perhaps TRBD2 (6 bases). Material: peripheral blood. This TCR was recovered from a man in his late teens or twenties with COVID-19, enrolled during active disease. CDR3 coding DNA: TGTGCCAGCAGGAAACCCTGGGGAGGCGAGCAGTTCTTC. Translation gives CASRKPWGGEQFF.